This T cell receptor beta chain was recorded in a study of beta chain features in type 1 diabetes. TCRB transcripts that were expressed got sequenced, as all of the isolated RNA had been reverse transcribed. Profiling relied on immunoSEQ multiplex PCR, and the TCRdb table lists in-frame clones only, not all of them. Of just over 600,000 clones in the sample, about 14% were seen once. This clone has just a few counts. The CDR3 length is 15 residues. Trimming stripped 3 bases from V and 6 bases from J, with 15 bases between. Germline CDR1 reads SGHTA; CDR2 reads FQGTGA. The TCR comes from a man younger than 35 in good health. This sequence joins TRBV7-3 and TRBJ1-5; unclear D gene. The sample was naive CD4+ T cells from blood. The CDR3 reads CASSLAELTVQPQHF. Written as DNA, the CDR3 is TGTGCCAGCAGCTTGGCCGAGTTGACGGTTCAGCCCCAGCATTTT. Using reference TRBV7-3 and TRBJ1-5 for the parts outside the CDR3, the full variable domain is GAGVSQTPSNKVTEKGKYVELRCDPISGHTALYWYRQSLGQGPEFLIYFQGTGAADDSGLPNDRFFAVRPEGSVSTLKIQRTERGDSAVYLCASSLAELTVQPQHFGDGTRLSIL.